These T cell receptor beta chains were read from a single sample in a study of Graves' ophthalmopathy and Graves' hyperthyroidism. TCRdb reprocessed the multiplex PCR reads with MiXCR, giving one entry per CDR3 protein. The profile covers more than 550,000 distinct CDR3 sequences, with roughly 41% appearing a single time and 3.3% taken by the ten largest. The specimen sequenced was peripheral blood. These receptors were collected from an adult man with Graves' ophthalmopathy. Each CDR3 is given with its conserved first and last residue. The D gene is left open where the match is weak. Only part of the rows carry a size: once, few, many, or a class if the clone is expanded.

j_call d_call v_call clone_size cdr3_aa cdr3_nt
TRBJ2-7 . TRBV11-2 many CASSGLPYEQYF TGTGCCAGTTCCGGGCTCCCCTACGAGCAGTACTTC
TRBJ2-5 . TRBV4-1 many CASSQLLRDAQQETQYF TGCGCCAGCAGCCAACTTTTGCGCGACGCACAACAAGAGACCCAGTACTTC
TRBJ2-2 . TRBV25-1 . CASTPLLLASSGELFF TGTGCCAGCACCCCACTTTTACTAGCAAGTTCCGGGGAGCTGTTTTTT
TRBJ2-5 . TRBV12-3/TRBV12-4 many CASSLADPQETQYF TGTGCCAGCAGTTTAGCGGATCCCCAAGAGACCCAGTACTTC
TRBJ1-5 . TRBV7-8 many CASSLIQGSNQPQHF TGTGCCAGCAGCCTCATACAGGGAAGCAATCAGCCCCAGCATTTT
TRBJ1-1 TRBD1 TRBV7-6 . CASSRDRWREAFF TGTGCCAGCAGCCGGGACAGGTGGCGGGAAGCTTTCTTT
TRBJ2-2 TRBD2 TRBV7-3 . CASSSRTSGSTGELFF TGTGCCAGCAGCTCCCGGACTAGCGGGTCCACCGGGGAGCTGTTTTTT
TRBJ1-5 . TRBV27 . CASSPGASSNQPQHF TGTGCCAGCAGCCCTGGGGCCAGCAGCAATCAGCCCCAGCATTTT
TRBJ1-1 . TRBV29-1 many CSVGGIDYFF TGCAGCGTCGGGGGGATAGATTATTTCTTT
TRBJ1-5 TRBD1 TRBV5-5 . CASSPKQGDSNQPQHF TGTGCCAGCAGCCCAAAACAGGGGGATAGCAATCAGCCCCAGCATTTT
TRBJ1-5 . TRBV7-9 . CACSMDNQPQHF TGTGCCTGCAGTATGGACAATCAGCCCCAGCATTTT
TRBJ2-7 TRBD2 TRBV13 . CASSLDSGGEQYF TGTGCCAGCAGCTTAGATTCGGGAGGGGAGCAGTACTTC
TRBJ2-7 . TRBV4-2 many CASSQELDEQYF TGTGCCAGCAGCCAAGAATTGGACGAGCAGTACTTC
TRBJ2-7 TRBD2 TRBV7-2 . CASSHGTSGRAGSNF TGTGCCAGCAGCCACGGGACTAGCGGGAGGGCGGGATCAAACTTC
TRBJ1-5 . TRBV19 few CASSIDRKTSNQPQHF TGTGCCAGTAGTATAGACAGGAAGACTAGCAATCAGCCCCAGCATTTT
TRBJ1-3 TRBD1 TRBV20-1 . CSASGRGPGNTIYF TGCAGTGCTAGTGGAAGGGGGCCTGGAAACACCATATATTTT
TRBJ2-7 TRBD1 TRBV7-9 . CASSRDRSLEQYF TGTGCCAGCAGCCGGGACAGGAGTTTGGAGCAGTACTTC
TRBJ1-5 TRBD1 TRBV2 . CASSAGQGMNQPQHF TGTGCCAGCAGCGCGGGACAGGGGATGAATCAGCCCCAGCATTTT
TRBJ2-5 . TRBV4-1 . CASSQGDTGGIETQYF TGCGCCAGCAGCCAGGGGGACACGGGGGGAATAGAGACCCAGTACTTC
TRBJ2-6 . TRBV15 . CATSRNRDNVLTF TGTGCCACCAGCAGGAACAGGGACAACGTCCTGACTTTC
TRBJ1-2 . TRBV2 many CASSLPPEGYGYTF TGTGCCAGCAGTCTCCCACCCGAGGGCTATGGCTACACCTTC
TRBJ1-6 TRBD1 TRBV5-6 many CASRGQADSPLHF TGTGCCAGCCGCGGACAGGCAGATTCACCCCTCCACTTT
TRBJ1-1 . TRBV2 many CASRMGFGTEAFF TGTGCCAGCAGGATGGGTTTCGGGACTGAAGCTTTCTTT
TRBJ1-2 TRBD1 TRBV5-1 . CASSLRGQDSSNYGYTF TGCGCCAGCAGCCTCCGTGGACAGGACAGTTCTAACTATGGCTACACCTTC
TRBJ1-2 . TRBV7-8 many CASSLGEERGYTF TGTGCCAGCAGCTTAGGTGAGGAACGAGGCTACACCTTC
TRBJ2-6 . TRBV10-3 few CASNPPGVSGANVLTF TGTGCCAGCAATCCCCCAGGGGTCTCTGGGGCCAACGTCCTGACTTTC
TRBJ2-5 TRBD2 TRBV10-3 once CAISGPGLADTRNQETQYF TGTGCCATCAGTGGACCGGGACTAGCGGATACCCGAAACCAAGAGACCCAGTACTTC
TRBJ2-7 TRBD2 TRBV5-1 many CASSALAGAYEQYF TGCGCCAGCAGCGCACTAGCGGGGGCCTACGAGCAGTACTTC
TRBJ2-5 . TRBV7-2 many CASSFGGAGPGETQYF TGTGCCAGCAGCTTTGGGGGTGCTGGGCCGGGGGAGACCCAGTACTTC
TRBJ2-3 TRBD1 TRBV10-3 . CAIDVIQTGSTDTQYF TGTGCCATCGATGTAATACAGACAGGGAGCACAGATACGCAGTATTTT
TRBJ2-3 TRBD1 TRBV7-2 . CASSYGQGGTDTQYF TGTGCCAGCAGCTACGGACAGGGGGGCACAGATACGCAGTATTTT
TRBJ2-2 . TRBV7-9 many CASSFPVVLGTGELFF TGTGCCAGCAGCTTCCCTGTGGTGTTGGGCACCGGGGAGCTGTTTTTT
TRBJ2-7 . TRBV5-1 . CASGLASGERYF TGCGCCAGCGGCTTGGCCAGTGGGGAGCGGTACTTC
TRBJ2-2 TRBD2 TRBV12-3/TRBV12-4 . CASIFPGLANTGELFF TGTGCCAGCATTTTCCCGGGACTAGCGAACACCGGGGAGCTGTTTTTT
TRBJ1-2 TRBD1 TRBV10-2 many CASSAQGAESYTF TGCGCCAGCAGCGCTCAGGGGGCGGAGAGCTACACCTTC
TRBJ2-2 TRBD2 TRBV29-1 . CSVDSGGAWNTGELFF TGCAGCGTTGATAGCGGGGGGGCCTGGAACACCGGGGAGCTGTTTTTT
TRBJ1-3 . TRBV30 . CAWSSGGGNTIYF TGTGCCTGGAGTTCAGGTGGCGGAAACACCATATATTTT
TRBJ2-1 TRBD1 TRBV25-1 few CATSRDRVGNEQFF TGTGCCACCTCCCGGGACAGGGTGGGCAATGAGCAGTTCTTC
TRBJ1-4 . TRBV2 . CASSEQSATNEKLFF TGTGCCAGCAGTGAACAGTCCGCAACTAATGAAAAACTGTTTTTT
TRBJ1-4 . TRBV10-3 . CAISESAGDTEKLFF TGTGCCATCAGTGAGTCAGCAGGGGACACTGAAAAACTGTTTTTT
TRBJ1-1 TRBD1 TRBV27 many CASSLDRGGTEAFF TGTGCCAGCAGCTTAGACAGGGGAGGGACTGAAGCTTTCTTT
TRBJ1-1 . TRBV12-3/TRBV12-4 few CASTNREMNTEAFF TGTGCCAGCACTAACAGGGAAATGAACACTGAAGCTTTCTTT
TRBJ2-5 . TRBV12-3/TRBV12-4 . CASSRGLQGETQYF TGTGCCAGCAGCCGCGGACTCCAGGGGGAGACCCAGTACTTC
TRBJ2-7 TRBD1 TRBV7-1 . CASSPDRGQYEQYF TGTGCCAGCAGCCCGGACAGGGGACAGTACGAGCAGTACTTC
TRBJ2-5 TRBD2 TRBV5-1 . CASSLGTSGGELGTQYF TGCGCCAGCAGCTTGGGGACTAGCGGGGGCGAATTGGGGACCCAGTACTTC
TRBJ2-5 . TRBV29-1 many CSVWGTGYLQETQYF TGCAGCGTTTGGGGCACAGGGTACTTGCAAGAGACCCAGTACTTC
TRBJ2-7 . TRBV25-1 . CAIGQGVYEQYF TGTGCTATCGGTCAGGGAGTCTACGAGCAGTACTTC
TRBJ2-5 TRBD1 TRBV3-1 many CASSRRTGGIEETQYF TGTGCCAGCAGCCGCAGGACAGGTGGTATCGAAGAGACCCAGTACTTC
TRBJ2-7 . TRBV6-5 many CASSARWGSYEQYF TGTGCCAGCAGCGCCCGCTGGGGCTCCTACGAGCAGTACTTC
TRBJ1-1 . TRBV29-1 many CSVEGVMNTEAFF TGCAGCGTTGAGGGAGTAATGAACACTGAAGCTTTCTTT
TRBJ2-7 . TRBV19 . CAWRETPSYEQYF TGTGCCTGGAGGGAGACGCCTTCCTACGAGCAGTACTTC
TRBJ1-1 TRBD1 TRBV7-2 . CASSPGTDRTEAFF TGTGCCAGCAGCCCCGGGACAGACCGGACTGAAGCTTTCTTT
TRBJ1-2 TRBD1 TRBV25-1 . CASSDLLTTEDRADGYTF TGTGCCAGCAGTGACCTCCTCACTACCGAGGACAGGGCTGATGGCTACACCTTC
TRBJ2-3 TRBD1 TRBV19 . CASSNTGQVVSTDTQYF TGTGCCAGTAGCAACACGGGACAGGTAGTCAGCACAGATACGCAGTATTTT
TRBJ2-5 TRBD2 TRBV20-1 few CSARAAGGAETQYF TGCAGTGCTAGAGCAGCGGGAGGTGCGGAGACCCAGTACTTC
TRBJ1-1 TRBD1 TRBV7-3 . CASSQRTGRSTEAFF TGCGCCAGCAGCCAAAGGACAGGGAGGTCCACTGAAGCTTTCTTT
TRBJ2-7 . TRBV15 . CATSSQRGDEQYF TGTGCCACCAGCAGCCAGAGGGGAGACGAGCAGTACTTC